These T cell receptor beta chains were read from a single sample in a study of early T cells in non-severe SARS-CoV-2 infection. TCRdb re-called the 5' RACE reads through MiXCR, storing one row per CDR3 protein. The sample lists 80,000 or so distinct CDR3 sequences; about a sixth were seen once. Sample: whole blood. The receptor source for this set is an adult who was a healthcare worker with PCR-confirmed SARS-CoV-2 infection or an uninfected control (not recorded which). Both conserved end residues are part of each CDR3. A D gene is named only where the DNA matches it firmly. Not all rows give a size; the values are once, few, many and, for expanded clones, a class.

d_gene,v_gene,abundance,j_gene,CDR3nt,CDR3aa
-,TRBV4-1,-,TRBJ2-7,TGCGCCAGCAGCCAAGTTAGAGACTCCTACGAGCAGTACTTC,CASSQVRDSYEQYF
-,TRBV18,-,TRBJ2-7,TGTGCCAGCTCACCACCCCAGTCATACGAGCAGTACTTC,CASSPPQSYEQYF
-,TRBV29-1,-,TRBJ2-2,TGCAGCGTCTGGGACACCGGGGAGCTGTTTTTT,CSVWDTGELFF
-,TRBV4-3,many,TRBJ2-7,TGCGCCAGCAGCCAAGACTCCCTAAGCTACGAGCAGTACTTC,CASSQDSLSYEQYF
-,TRBV5-6,few,TRBJ2-5,TGTGCCAGCAGCCCCCGAGGGACCGGGAGTAAAGAGACCCAGTACTTC,CASSPRGTGSKETQYF
-,TRBV20-1,-,TRBJ1-3,TGCAGTGCTTCTCAGGGAGCTGGAAACACCATATATTTT,CSASQGAGNTIYF
TRBD1,TRBV10-3,-,TRBJ2-7,TGTGCCATCAGCCCAGGGGGCGAGCAGTACTTC,CAISPGGEQYF
-,TRBV10-3,-,TRBJ2-5,TGTGCCATCAGTGAAAGGGAGACCCAGTACTTC,CAISERETQYF
-,TRBV29-1,many,TRBJ1-4,TGCAGCGTGGGCAGCGGACGGGAAAGGCTGTTTTTT,CSVGSGRERLFF
TRBD2,TRBV7-2,few,TRBJ2-2,TGTGCCAGCAGCTCACCGATGGGACTAGCGTACACCGGGGAGCTGTTTTTT,CASSSPMGLAYTGELFF
TRBD1,TRBV5-4,-,TRBJ1-2,TGTGCCAGCAGCTTGGATACGACAGGGTCCTACACCTTC,CASSLDTTGSYTF
-,TRBV25-1,few,TRBJ1-2,TGTGCCAGCACCGACGTTACAACTAACTATGGCTACACCTTC,CASTDVTTNYGYTF
-,TRBV29-1,-,TRBJ2-7,TGCAGCGTTAGTGAAAGCGGATACGAGCAGTACTTC,CSVSESGYEQYF
-,TRBV20-1,-,TRBJ2-5,TGCAGTGCTGCAAACAGGGAGAGTTGGACCCAGTACTTC,CSAANRESWTQYF
-,TRBV20-1,-,TRBJ2-7,TGCAGTGCTAGGGACGGCCACTCCTACGAGCAGTACTTC,CSARDGHSYEQYF
-,TRBV6-2/TRBV6-3,many,TRBJ1-4,TGTGCCAGCAGCTTCGACGGTCTGGGAAAACTGTTTTTT,CASSFDGLGKLFF
TRBD2,TRBV5-5,-,TRBJ2-1,TGTGCCAGCAGCTCAGGTGTAGGACTAGCGACCAATGAGCAGTTCTTC,CASSSGVGLATNEQFF
TRBD2,TRBV7-2,many,TRBJ2-3,TGTGCCAGCAGCTCCTTAGCGGGAGATATGGAGTATTTT,CASSSLAGDMEYF
-,TRBV7-9,-,TRBJ2-7,TGTGCCAGCAGCCCTGAATGGACGGAGCCCTCCTCCTACGAGCAGTACTTC,CASSPEWTEPSSYEQYF
TRBD2,TRBV7-2,many,TRBJ2-7,TGTGCCAGCGGGACTAGCGGGAACTACGAGCAGTACTTC,CASGTSGNYEQYF
TRBD1,TRBV15,-,TRBJ1-5,TGTGCCACCAGCATGTTGGACAGGGGTGATCAGCCCCAGCATTTT,CATSMLDRGDQPQHF
-,TRBV19,-,TRBJ1-4,TGTGCCAGTAGTAAGGGACAAAGTATTAGTGAAAAACTGTTTTTT,CASSKGQSISEKLFF
-,TRBV5-6,-,TRBJ2-7,TGTGCCAGCAGCTTGGGGAGCACCCCTGCCAGTTACGAGCAGTACTTC,CASSLGSTPASYEQYF
-,TRBV29-1,-,TRBJ2-7,TGCAGCGTTGGCACAGACCTTCTATTCTACGAGCAGTACTTC,CSVGTDLLFYEQYF
TRBD1,TRBV28,-,TRBJ1-2,TGTGCCAGCAGTCCGGGACAGGGGGTTTTTGGCTACACCTTC,CASSPGQGVFGYTF
-,TRBV5-6,-,TRBJ1-2,TGTGCCAGCAGCCAGACAGGAAACTATGGCTACACCTTC,CASSQTGNYGYTF